This TCR beta chain stems from a study of OX40 agonist ivuxolimab in advanced cancers. The wider study: Dose-escalation patients had hepatocellular carcinoma, melanoma, renal cell or head and neck cancer. Whole-study findings and limits: Fewer expanded clones were found on average in CD4+ than in CD8+ T cells.

Remarks on this clone: Its antigen is unknown. The same CDR3 arises from other DNA sequences in this sample as well.

Generated by immunoSEQ multiplex PCR, the TCRdb table keeps only in-frame clones and is missing some. The sample carries about 7,700 clones, around 79% recorded once. Germline V gene sequence: CDR1 MGHRA, CDR2 YSYEKL. This CDR3 contains 17 residues. V was pared by 0 bases and J by 0 bases, with 12 bases between. The input for sequencing was CD4+ or CD8+ T cells sorted from blood, taken in a trial of the OX40 agonist ivuxolimab. The chain carries TRBV4-1 and TRBJ1-5; D is perhaps TRBD1 (5 bases). The TCR sequence derives from an adult with an advanced solid tumor such as melanoma, head and neck, liver or kidney cancer. CDR3: CASSQDPAGYSNQPQHF. Written as DNA, the CDR3 is TGCGCCAGCAGCCAAGATCCTGCAGGGTATAGCAATCAGCCCCAGCATTTT.